This entry lists 16 T cell receptor beta chains sequenced from one sample in a study of beta chain features in type 1 diabetes. The investigators reverse transcribed all of the isolated RNA, so they sequenced expressed TCRB transcripts. Sequencing was performed with immunoSEQ multiplex PCR; in TCRdb, only in-frame clones are kept and a portion is missing. The table includes approximately 250,000 clones, approximately 14% detected once. Specimen: naive CD4+ T cells from blood. The receptors were sampled from a woman aged 35 to 49 in good health.

This clone was counted a few times. This chain connects TRBV4-2 to TRBJ2-5, with 10 bases lining up with TRBD2. CDR1 and CDR2 (germline): LGHNA, YNFKEQ. The CDR3 is 17 amino acids. V trimming: 10 bases; J trimming: 4 bases; junction bases outside the gene matches: 18. CDR3 DNA sequence: TGTGCCACCTCAGCGGGGGGGGGACGCCTTGAGGGAGAGACCCAGTACTTC. Translated, it gives CATSAGGGRLEGETQYF.

This clone was recorded only once. This same CDR3 is encoded by further DNA sequences in the sample. This chain joins TRBV18 and TRBJ2-3; 14 bases match TRBD2. The V and J ends lost 6 bases and 6 bases, in that order; junction bases with no gene match: 14. The CDR3 is 18 amino acids. Germline V gene lookup returns CDR1 KGHSH and CDR2 LQKENI. CDR3: CASSPRTSGGPGSDTQYF. For the CDR3, the DNA is TGTGCCAGCTCCCCCAGGACTAGCGGGGGGCCGGGGTCGGATACGCAGTATTTT.

This clone has only a few counts. The rearrangement joins TRBV6-4 to TRBJ2-1; the match to TRBD2 covers 8 bases. This CDR3 contains 15 residues. The germline V gene has CDR1 MRHNA and CDR2 SNTAGT. The junction had 6 bases not matched to a gene; V was cut back by 4 bases and J by 4 bases. In DNA form, the CDR3 reads TGTGCCAGCAGTGCCACTAGCGGTTATTACAATGAGCAGTTCTTC. Translated, it gives CASSATSGYYNEQFF.

J is TRBJ2-3 and V is TRBV5-5, with 7 positions matching TRBD1. V lost 0 bases to trimming and J lost 4 bases; unmatched junction nucleotides: 5. The CDR3 loop spans 15 amino acids. Looked up from germline, CDR1 is SGHKS and CDR2 is YYEKEE (reference sequence). The CDR3 DNA sequence: TGTGCCAGCAGCTTGGGACAGGGACGGCCAGATACGCAGTATTTT. Its translation is CASSLGQGRPDTQYF.

This clone showed up just once. The CDR3 region has the DNA TGTGCCAGCAGTACAGGCTGGGGCTACACCTTC. This translates into CASSTGWGYTF. J is TRBJ1-2 and V is TRBV11-2; D is perhaps TRBD1 (5 bases). Germline CDR1 is SGHAT and CDR2 is FQNNGV. The CDR3 runs 11 residues. Trimming removed 6 bases from V and 8 bases from J, with 10 bases in between.

The V call is TRBV19, the J call TRBJ2-1; TRBD2 matches at 10 bases. From germline, CDR1 is LNHDA and CDR2 SQIVND (reference sequence). This CDR3 region has 15 residues. Unmatched junction bases numbered 6, after V lost 3 bases and J lost 7 bases. The CDR3 protein is CASSIPSGGENEQFF. The CDR3 DNA sequence: TGTGCCAGTAGTATCCCCAGCGGGGGGGAAAATGAGCAGTTCTTC.

The V call is TRBV29-1, the J call TRBJ2-3; D is perhaps TRBD2 (7 bases). This CDR3 region has 13 residues. The germline CDR1 and CDR2 sequences are SQVTM and ANQGSEA. The V gene lost 7 bases and the J gene lost 2 bases, with 13 bases spanning the gap. The CDR3 DNA follows: TGCAGCGAACAGGGAGGGGCCACAGATACGCAGTATTTT. It codes for CSEQGGATDTQYF.

This clone was observed a few times. The V gene is TRBV19, the J gene TRBJ2-2, with 9 bases aligning to TRBD2. Looked up from germline, CDR1 is LNHDA and CDR2 is SQIVND (reference sequence). The length of the CDR3 is 15 residues. Trimming took 3 bases from V and 4 from J; bases not matched to a gene: 3. This CDR3 is CASSILAGPTGELFF. CDR3 DNA: TGTGCCAGTAGTATCCTAGCGGGGCCCACCGGGGAGCTGTTTTTT.

This clone was picked up a small number of times. Other nucleotide sequences from this sample produce the same CDR3. The chain combines TRBV7-9 with TRBJ1-1, with 7 bases lining up with TRBD1. The length of the CDR3 is 14 residues. Per the germline V gene, CDR1 is SEHNR and CDR2 is FQNEAQ (reference sequence). Trimming cost V 0 bases and J 4 bases; bases outside gene matches: 2. CDR3 nucleotides: TGTGCCAGCAGCTTAGCCGGGACAGTCACTGAAGCTTTCTTT. Translating it yields CASSLAGTVTEAFF.

The chain employs TRBV5-1 and TRBJ2-2, with D tentatively TRBD1 (6 bases). The CDR3 covers 16 residues. Trimming removed 0 bases from V and 1 base from J, with 10 bases in between. The germline V gene encodes CDR1 SGHRS and CDR2 YFSETQ. CDR3 in DNA: TGCGCCAGCAGCTTGGATACAGGGAGGAACACCGGGGAGCTGTTTTTT. It is translated as CASSLDTGRNTGELFF. Drawing the rest from reference TRBV5-1 and TRBJ2-2, the complete variable domain is KAGVTQTPRYLIKTRGQQVTLSCSPISGHRSVSWYQQTPGQGLQFLFEYFSETQRNKGNFPGRFSGRQFSNSRSEMNVSTLELGDSALYLCASSLDTGRNTGELFFGEGSRLTVL.

This clone appeared a few times. The V call is TRBV2, the J call TRBJ2-2; D is perhaps TRBD2 (5 bases). The CDR3 sequence is 13 residues long. Germline V gene data show CDR1 as SNHLY and CDR2 as FYNNEI. Deletions cut 4 bases from V and 3 bases from J, with 6 bases between. The CDR3, as DNA: TGTGCCAGCAGTGGGACTTACACCGGGGAGCTGTTTTTT. It is translated as CASSGTYTGELFF.

The V gene is TRBV7-6, the J gene TRBJ2-3; 12 positions agree with TRBD2. This CDR3 spans 16 amino acids. CDR1 SGHVS and CDR2 FNYEAQ come from the germline V gene. The J segment lost 4 bases and the V segment lost 7 bases, leaving 9 bases of the junction unmatched. The CDR3 loop is CASTQLASGGADTQYF. As DNA, the CDR3 is TGTGCCAGCACCCAACTGGCTAGCGGGGGGGCAGATACGCAGTATTTT.

V usage is TRBV6-1 and J usage is TRBJ1-5, with 7 bases that match TRBD1. Trimming removed 5 bases from V and 9 bases from J; junction bases left unmatched: 4. This CDR3 comprises 12 residues. Germline-derived CDR1 and CDR2 are MNHNS and SASEGT. CDR3 in amino acids: CASSSQGGPQHF. CDR3 bases: TGTGCCAGCAGTTCCCAGGGGGGGCCCCAGCATTTT.

The chain has TRBV6-1 and TRBJ2-2; no reliable D call. In germline, CDR1 is MNHNS, CDR2 SASEGT. CDR3 size: 12 residues. The V end was cut by 4 bases, the J end by 5 bases, with 5 bases between. CDR3 residues: CASSVATGELFF. Here the CDR3 DNA reads TGTGCCAGCAGTGTGGCTACCGGGGAGCTGTTTTTT.

The J gene is TRBJ2-1, the V gene TRBV5-1; 9 bases are shared with TRBD1. The CDR3 consists of 13 residues. The germline V gene encodes CDR1 SGHRS and CDR2 YFSETQ. V shed 4 bases and J 6 bases; nucleotides not matched to a gene: 2. CDR3 region: CASSPGQGNEQFF. DNA of the CDR3: TGCGCCAGCAGCCCGGGACAGGGCAATGAGCAGTTCTTC. Using reference TRBV5-1 and TRBJ2-1 for the parts outside the CDR3, the full variable domain is KAGVTQTPRYLIKTRGQQVTLSCSPISGHRSVSWYQQTPGQGLQFLFEYFSETQRNKGNFPGRFSGRQFSNSRSEMNVSTLELGDSALYLCASSPGQGNEQFFGPGTRLTVL.

The gene calls are TRBV14 and TRBJ2-5; 9 bases match TRBD2. Looked up from germline, CDR1 is SGHDN and CDR2 is FVKESK. V lost 4 bases to trimming and J lost 5 bases; unmatched junction nucleotides: 5. This CDR3 region has 14 residues. Here the CDR3 DNA reads TGTGCCAGCAGCCGGGGACTAGCTTGGGAGACCCAGTACTTC. This codes for CASSRGLAWETQYF.